This section outlines one TCR beta chain sequence together with its context. This sample stems from a study of blood T cell repertoires in COVID-19. About the study: Samples of COVID-19 (acute and convalescent) were obtained from the United States, Italy and Spain. PBMCs, B-cell-depleted T cells, or T cells were the source of the cDNA or gDNA that made up the material.

Per the study methods: Amplifying reference gene primers gave estimates of nucleated cell counts. This table comes from immunoSEQ multiplex PCR, and its TCRdb copy is limited to in-frame clones, with some not included. V and J calls and clone size are given by that table; D and trimming were obtained from the DNA. The table has fewer than 200,000 clones, around 85% seen once. CDR1 is MNHEY, CDR2 SVGEGT, per germline. The CDR3 extends over 17 amino acids. Unmatched junction bases numbered 7, after V lost 5 bases and J lost 2 bases. The chain recombines TRBV6-2 or TRBV6-3 with TRBJ2-3, with TRBD2 matching 13 bases. The clonotype comes from a man aged 45-65 years with active or convalescent COVID-19. Source material: peripheral blood. The CDR3 sequence is CASSARLAGGSTDTQYF. The CDR3 bases are TGTGCCAGCAGTGCCCGACTAGCGGGGGGATCCACAGATACGCAGTATTTT.